The 32 T cell receptor beta chains in this list originate from one sample, sequenced in a study of blood T cells in healthy people across ages. Through a sample-barcoded 5' primer and a J-beta primer mix, a second PCR was run for roughly 7 to 11 cycles. TCRdb independently ran MiXCR on the 5' RACE reads; one entry per CDR3 protein. This sample yields 600,000 or so distinct CDR3 sequences, of which approximately 30% are seen a single time; 15% to 17% belongs to the top ten. The sequenced sample was blood. The receptor source for this set is a woman older than 75 in good health.

This clonotype came up many times. The chain joins TRBV20-1 to TRBJ1-2, with D possibly TRBD1 on 6 matching bases. The CDR3 loop spans 16 amino acids. V was trimmed by 1 base and J by 0 bases, leaving 15 bases between them. The germline V gene has CDR1 DFQATT and CDR2 SNEGSKA (reference sequence). CDR3 coding DNA: TGCAGTGCTAGAGTGGGGGGGCGTATAGCTAACTATGGCTACACCTTC. Translated, it gives CSARVGGRIANYGYTF.

This clonotype was observed a handful of times. The CDR3 DNA reads as TGTGCCAGCTCACCAATCAGCACAGATACGCAGTATTTT. Translated: CASSPISTDTQYF. This chain uses TRBV18 with TRBJ2-3; D gene unclear. V was pared by 2 bases and J by 0 bases, with 3 bases between. Germline loops: CDR1 KGHSH, CDR2 LQKENI. The CDR3 covers 13 residues.

This clonotype has just a few counts. As DNA, the CDR3 is TGTGCCAGCAGTGAAGAGGGGACAGGGAGGCAGCCCCAGCATTTT. Translation: CASSEEGTGRQPQHF. The J gene is TRBJ1-5, the V gene TRBV6-1; 9 bases map to TRBD1. The germline V gene has CDR1 MNHNS and CDR2 SASEGT. This CDR3 comprises 15 residues. The ends lost 1 base at V and 7 bases at J; junction bases unmatched: 5.

This sequence joins TRBV28 and TRBJ2-1; tentative D call: TRBD2 (6 bases). The J call is uncertain, as TRBJ2-7 better fits the DNA end. The CDR3 has 16 amino acids. Germline values: CDR1 MDHEN, CDR2 SYDVKM. CDR3 sequence: CASTQAGLRSHNEQYF. The CDR3 coding sequence is TGTGCCAGCACTCAAGCGGGCTTACGGTCCCACAATGAGCAGTACTTC.

There are many counts of this clonotype. The chain's CDR3 is CASSESQLADVDEQFF. The DNA for the CDR3 is TGCGCCAGCAGTGAGTCACAACTAGCTGACGTCGATGAGCAGTTCTTC. The rearrangement joins TRBV10-2 to TRBJ2-1; D is possibly TRBD2 (6 bases). The CDR3 consists of 16 residues. Germline loops: CDR1 WSHSY, CDR2 SAAADI. V lost 0 bases, J lost 8 bases, and 17 bases lay in between.

This clonotype was seen only a few times. The chain carries TRBV7-2 and TRBJ2-2; D is ambiguous. The CDR3 spans 12 residues. CDR1 and CDR2 from the germline V gene are SGHTA and FQGNSA. V lost 0 bases and J lost 7, with 3 bases in between. DNA for the CDR3: TGTGCCAGCAGCTTAGCGCGCGGGGAGCTGTTTTTT. Amino acids: CASSLARGELFF. The variable domain in full, with the rest retrieved from reference TRBV7-2 and TRBJ2-2, is GAGVSQSPSNKVTEKGKDVELRCDPISGHTALYWYRQSLGQGLEFLIYFQGNSAPDKSGLPSDRFSAERTGGSVSTLTIQRTQQEDSAVYLCASSLARGELFFGEGSRLTVL.

The CDR3 coding sequence is TGCAGTGCTAGAGATCTCTTTCGGGGGGGGAGCACAGATACGCAGTATTTT. Protein sequence: CSARDLFRGGSTDTQYF. The chain uses TRBV20-1 and TRBJ2-3; 8 nucleotides agree with TRBD2. The germline V gene encodes CDR1 DFQATT and CDR2 SNEGSKA (reference sequence). Losses at the gene ends were 0 bases for V and 0 bases for J; bases not matched to a gene: 8. The CDR3 totals 17 residues.

This clonotype turned up a few times. A read error may explain this, as a much larger clone is one base away. The chain links TRBV29-1 to TRBJ2-1, with 10 positions matching TRBD1. Trimming at V came to 7 bases and at J to 12 bases, leaving 12 bases not matched to a gene. The length of the CDR3 is 13 residues. Germline V gives CDR1 SQVTM, CDR2 ANQGSEA. The CDR3 here is CSGGQGTGGGQFF. The DNA of the CDR3 is TGCAGCGGGGGACAGGGGACCGGAGGTGGGCAGTTCTTC.

Only a few counts were recorded for this clonotype. A much larger clone lies one base from this, so it may be a read error. This chain uses TRBV6-5 with TRBJ2-1, with 11 nucleotides matching TRBD2. The J call could be wrong; TRBJ2-7 is a better fit for the DNA end. CDR3 length: 15 residues. Germline loops: CDR1 MNHEY, CDR2 SVGAGI. The DNA of the CDR3 is TGTGCCAGCAGCTCTAGCGGGGGGCCCTACAATGAGCAGTACTTC. This translates into CASSSSGGPYNEQYF.

This clonotype was found many times. The chain links TRBV9 to TRBJ2-3, with D maybe TRBD1 (5 bases). The V and J ends lost 2 bases and 3 bases respectively, with 13 bases between them. The CDR3 is made up of 15 amino acids. The V gene's germline CDR1 is SGDLS and CDR2 YYNGEE. The DNA of the CDR3 is TGTGCCAGCAGCGTTTTGCAGGGTTGGACAGATACGCAGTATTTT. Amino acid sequence: CASSVLQGWTDTQYF. Full variable domain (outside the CDR3, taken from reference TRBV9 and TRBJ2-3): DSGVTQTPKHLITATGQRVTLRCSPRSGDLSVYWYQQSLDQGLQFLIQYYNGEERAKGNILERFSAQQFPDLHSELNLSSLELGDSALYFCASSVLQGWTDTQYFGPGTRLTVL.

The chain recombines TRBV25-1 with TRBJ1-1; 9 positions match TRBD1. The J segment lost 2 bases and the V segment lost 3 bases, leaving 10 bases of the junction unmatched. This CDR3 has 17 residues. Germline V gene sequence: CDR1 MGHDK, CDR2 SYGVNS. The CDR3 spells CASSDPGQGFGNTEAFF. CDR3 nucleotide sequence: TGTGCCAGCAGTGATCCGGGACAGGGATTTGGTAACACTGAAGCTTTCTTT.

The V and J genes are TRBV7-9 and TRBJ1-1; 9 bases line up with TRBD1. In germline, CDR1 is SEHNR, CDR2 FQNEAQ (reference sequence). The trim removed 4 bases at V and 3 bases at J, leaving 3 bases unmatched. CDR3 size: 14 residues. The CDR3 here is CASSSDRGDTEAFF. Written as DNA, the CDR3 is TGTGCCAGCAGCTCGGACAGGGGTGACACTGAAGCTTTCTTT. Looking up the rest from reference TRBV7-9 and TRBJ1-1 gives the full variable domain: DTGVSQNPRHKITKRGQNVTFRCDPISEHNRLYWYRQTLGQGPEFLTYFQNEAQLEKSRLLSDRFSAERPKGSFSTLEIQRTEQGDSAMYLCASSSDRGDTEAFFGQGTRLTVV.

This clonotype was recorded at least ten times. The rearrangement uses TRBV7-2 and TRBJ2-3; the D gene could be TRBD1 or TRBD2 (5 bases each). The length of the CDR3 is 15 residues. Germline V gives CDR1 SGHTA, CDR2 FQGNSA. Trimming pared 1 base from V and 4 bases from J, leaving 12 bases between. The CDR3 sequence: CASSLGGTAADTQYF. The CDR3 nucleotides are TGTGCCAGCAGCTTAGGGGGGACGGCAGCAGATACGCAGTATTTT.

This clonotype appeared a few times. The CDR3 DNA is TGTGCCAGCAGCCCGAAAAGGGGTATCGGCAATCAGCCCCAGCATTTT. It is translated as CASSPKRGIGNQPQHF. The J gene is TRBJ1-5, the V gene TRBV7-6, with a tentative D call TRBD1 (5 bases). The CDR3 consists of 16 residues. V lost 5 bases and J lost 2, with 16 bases in between. Germline CDR1 reads SGHVS; CDR2 reads FNYEAQ.

In its sample, this clonotype was seen a few times. V and J are TRBV7-9 and TRBJ1-1; D possibly corresponds to TRBD1 (5 bases). Germline CDR1 is SEHNR and CDR2 is FQNEAQ (reference sequence). This CDR3 contains 14 residues. V was pared by 3 bases and J by 5 bases, with 13 bases between. DNA for the CDR3: TGTGCCAGCAGCTTTGGAGGGGCTAGGACTGAAGCTTTCTTT. This translates into CASSFGGARTEAFF.

As regards this clonotype: A much larger clone is a single base away; this may be a read error. The chain joins TRBV6-2 or TRBV6-3 to TRBJ2-1; 7 bases align to TRBD2. This CDR3 comprises 15 residues. After removal of 4 bases from V and 3 bases from J, the junction contained 6 bases not matched to a gene. Germline V gene data show CDR1 as MNHEY and CDR2 as SVGEGT. The CDR3 region is CASSLHGRDYNEQFF. The CDR3 nucleotides are TGTGCCAGCAGTTTGCATGGGAGGGACTACAATGAGCAGTTCTTC.

This clonotype has a count of ten or more. This chain connects TRBV20-1 to TRBJ2-7; D not resolved. The CDR3 loop spans 12 amino acids. Germline CDR1 reads DFQATT; CDR2 reads SNEGSKA (reference sequence). V shed 3 bases and J shed 1 base, with 7 bases lying between them. CDR3 sequence (DNA): TGCAGTGCTAGTTACCTGTCCTACGAGCAGTACTTC. This gives the protein CSASYLSYEQYF.

This clonotype came up many times. The genes are TRBV7-2 and TRBJ2-3; 9 bases are a match to TRBD1. With 5 bases clipped from V and 8 bases from J, the junction kept 11 bases outside the gene matches. CDR1 and CDR2 (germline): SGHTA, FQGNSA. This CDR3 comprises 15 residues. DNA for the CDR3: TGTGCCAGCAGCCTCCGGGACAGGGATCACCCTACGCAGTATTTT. It translates to CASSLRDRDHPTQYF.

The chain is built from TRBV6-1 and TRBJ2-7, with D unclear. V lost 7 bases, J lost 6 bases, and 10 bases lay in between. CDR3 length: 11 residues. Germline CDR1 and CDR2: MNHNS and SASEGT. This chain's CDR3 is CASMRRLEQYF. The CDR3 DNA reads TGTGCCAGCATGCGGCGACTCGAGCAGTACTTC.

The CDR3 nucleotides are TGTGCCAGCATTCCAGTAGACGGGGGGGCCGACGAGCAGTACTTC. Its translation: CASIPVDGGADEQYF. This chain links TRBV6-1 with TRBJ2-7, with TRBD2 matching over 8 bases. The CDR3 spans 15 residues. V was pared by 7 bases and J by 5 bases, with 13 bases of the junction left unmatched. CDR1 and CDR2 from the germline V gene are MNHNS and SASEGT.

This clonotype was seen repeatedly, ten times or more. This chain connects TRBV9 to TRBJ2-7; D remains ambiguous. CDR1 is SGDLS and CDR2 is YYNGEE in the germline V gene. The CDR3 is 14 amino acids. Trimming stripped 0 bases from V and 3 bases from J, with 10 bases between. The CDR3 protein is CASSVGDEFYEQYF. The CDR3 region has the DNA TGTGCCAGCAGCGTAGGCGATGAATTCTACGAGCAGTACTTC.

This clonotype has ten or more counts. This chain connects TRBV5-6 to TRBJ2-7; D may be TRBD1 (5 bases). Germline lookup yields CDR1 SGHDT and CDR2 YYEEEE. The CDR3 is 14 residues long. V lost 5 bases and J 0 bases, leaving 12 bases between the germline ends. The CDR3 here is CASRSKGSSYEQYF. CDR3 DNA sequence: TGTGCCAGCAGGTCAAAGGGGTCCTCCTACGAGCAGTACTTC.

There are many counts of this clonotype. This rearrangement joins TRBV7-2 to TRBJ2-3; 9 bases are shared with TRBD2. Germline V gives CDR1 SGHTA, CDR2 FQGNSA. The CDR3 loop spans 19 amino acids. After removal of 1 base from V and 2 bases from J, the junction contained 13 bases not matched to a gene. The CDR3: CASSLGPRRAGGHTDTQYF. The CDR3 coding sequence is TGTGCCAGCAGCTTAGGGCCGCGTAGAGCGGGGGGCCACACAGATACGCAGTATTTT.

In its sample, this clonotype was seen many times. V is TRBV5-5 and J is TRBJ2-7, with 8 bases that match TRBD1. V lost 1 base and J lost 4; bases outside the gene matches: 7. The CDR3 loop spans 15 amino acids. Germline values: CDR1 SGHKS, CDR2 YYEKEE (reference sequence). The CDR3 region has the DNA TGTGCCAGCAGCTTGAGGTCAGGGGGCATATACGAGCAGTACTTC. The encoded protein is CASSLRSGGIYEQYF.

This chain joins TRBV4-3 and TRBJ2-6, with a tentative D call TRBD2 (5 bases). CDR1 and CDR2 (germline): LGHNA, YSLEER. V was clipped by 0 bases and J by 0 bases, with 12 bases between them. This CDR3 is 18 amino acids long. The CDR3 loop reads CASSQERTLDSGANVLTF. CDR3 DNA: TGCGCCAGCAGCCAAGAACGGACTTTGGACTCTGGGGCCAACGTCCTGACTTTC.

The table lists this clonotype with many counts. V usage is TRBV20-1 and J usage is TRBJ1-1, with TRBD1 identical over 7 bases. After removal of 6 bases from V and 1 base from J, the junction contained 8 bases not matched to a gene. Looked up from germline, CDR1 is DFQATT and CDR2 is SNEGSKA (reference sequence). This CDR3 is 14 amino acids long. CDR3 protein: CSADSGTANTEAFF. Here the CDR3 DNA reads TGCAGTGCCGACTCCGGGACAGCGAACACTGAAGCTTTCTTT.

A note on this clonotype: A read error may explain this, as a much larger clone is one base away. The V and J genes are TRBV9 and TRBJ1-4; tentatively, D is TRBD1 (5 bases). Germline loops: CDR1 SGDLS, CDR2 YYNGEE. The CDR3 runs to 13 residues. Trimming stripped 4 bases from V and 10 bases from J, with 14 bases between. The CDR3 reads CASSPGGGGKLFF. The CDR3 bases are TGTGCCAGCAGCCCCGGGGGAGGAGGAAAACTGTTTTTT.

CDR3 sequence reads: CASRRWVNTEAFF. The DNA of the CDR3 is TGTGCCAGCAGAAGGTGGGTGAACACTGAAGCTTTCTTT. This chain connects TRBV2 to TRBJ1-1; D unclear. Germline-derived CDR1 and CDR2 are SNHLY and FYNNEI. The V and J ends lost 6 bases and 0 bases respectively, with 8 bases between them. This CDR3 has 13 amino acids.

The chain joins TRBV20-1 to TRBJ1-1, with TRBD1 as a possible D gene (6 bases). V was shortened by 6 bases and J by 2 bases, with 16 bases between the two germline ends. The CDR3 consists of 14 residues. The germline CDR1 and CDR2 sequences are DFQATT and SNEGSKA (reference sequence). Written as DNA, the CDR3 is TGCAGTGCAGGAAAGAGCAGGGGCAACACTGAAGCTTTCTTT. Translating it yields CSAGKSRGNTEAFF.

The CDR3 spells CASSLSIAPGELFF. CDR3 coding DNA: TGTGCCAGCAGTTTATCTATTGCTCCCGGGGAGCTGTTTTTT. The chain is built from TRBV12-3 or TRBV12-4 and TRBJ2-2; no clear D. The germline V and J ends were trimmed by 2 bases and 6 bases, with 10 bases remaining between them. The CDR3 covers 14 residues.

The chain has TRBV20-1 and TRBJ2-5, with D possibly being TRBD1 (5 bases). The V gene's germline CDR1 is DFQATT and CDR2 SNEGSKA (reference sequence). The CDR3 totals 12 residues. In nucleotides, the CDR3 is TGCGGGGCTAGTTCCTCCCAAGAGACCCAGTACTTC. It is translated as CGASSSQETQYF.

This clonotype was counted a few times. This chain links TRBV27 with TRBJ1-4, with a tentative D call TRBD1 (5 bases). The CDR3 loop spans 15 amino acids. Germline CDR1 is MNHEY and CDR2 is SMNVEV (reference sequence). V was trimmed by 7 bases and J by 3 bases, leaving 15 bases between them. DNA of the CDR3: TGTGCCAGCACTCCAACAGGCGGTCCTAATGAAAAACTGTTTTTT. This encodes CASTPTGGPNEKLFF.